One sample yielded the 30 T cell receptor beta chains listed below, sequenced in a study of T cells after yellow fever vaccination. In TCRdb, the 5' RACE reads were re-called with MiXCR into one record per CDR3 protein. This repertoire shows roughly 300,000 distinct CDR3 sequences, about 7.8% found once; its top ten account for about 16%. The sample consisted of PBMCs, taken more than 35 days after the first yellow fever vaccination. The receptors stem from a man aged 18 to 35 who received the YFV17D yellow fever vaccine.

This sequence joins TRBV7-9 and TRBJ1-1; unclear D gene. Trimming removed 5 bases from V and 8 bases from J, with 12 bases in between. CDR3 size: 12 residues. Germline V gene sequence: CDR1 SEHNR, CDR2 FQNEAQ (reference sequence). The DNA for the CDR3 is TGTGCCAGCAGCCACAGCGTGGGAGAAGCTTTCTTT. It is translated as CASSHSVGEAFF.

The rearrangement links TRBV7-2 to TRBJ1-6; 9 positions agree with TRBD1. This CDR3 has 16 residues. Germline CDR1 and CDR2: SGHTA and FQGNSA. J lost 9 bases, V lost 5 bases, and 11 bases had no gene match. CDR3 residues: CASSQGTGSFGSPLHF. CDR3 in DNA: TGTGCCAGCAGCCAGGGGACAGGGAGTTTTGGTTCACCCCTCCACTTT.

The chain uses TRBV10-3 and TRBJ2-1, with D unclear. From germline, CDR1 is ENHRY and CDR2 SYGVKD. The length of the CDR3 is 13 residues. V lost 10 bases to trimming and J lost 1 base, with 11 bases between them. The CDR3 spells CATRYTSYNEQFF. As DNA, the CDR3 is TGTGCCACTCGGTATACGTCCTACAATGAGCAGTTCTTC.

This clonotype was seen ten or more times. The chain is built from TRBV6-5 and TRBJ2-2, with 11 bases that match TRBD2. The CDR3 runs to 16 residues. With V trimmed by 0 bases and J by 4 bases, 1 base remained unmatched. From germline, CDR1 is MNHEY and CDR2 SVGAGI. Here the CDR3 DNA reads TGTGCCAGCAGTTACTCTACTAGCGGGGGCACCGGGGAGCTGTTTTTT. This translates into CASSYSTSGGTGELFF.

This clonotype was detected ten times or more. The V call is TRBV7-2, the J call TRBJ2-1; 8 nucleotides line up with TRBD2. The CDR3 length is 14 residues. V lost 5 bases to trimming and J lost 6 bases; unmatched junction nucleotides: 6. Germline V gene lookup returns CDR1 SGHTA and CDR2 FQGNSA. The CDR3 coding sequence is TGTGCCAGCAGCGAAGGACTAGCCATCAATGAGCAGTTCTTC. It encodes CASSEGLAINEQFF.

The chain uses TRBV7-6 and TRBJ2-1; 7 nucleotides agree with TRBD1. Germline lookup yields CDR1 SGHVS and CDR2 FNYEAQ. Trimming cost V 5 bases and J 4 bases; bases outside gene matches: 8. This CDR3 comprises 15 residues. CDR3 sequence reads: CASSRTGVDYNEQFF. DNA of the CDR3: TGTGCCAGCAGCCGCACAGGGGTGGATTACAATGAGCAGTTCTTC.

This clonotype has a handful of counts. The chain recombines TRBV24-1 with TRBJ2-1; no definite D call. CDR3 size: 13 residues. Trimming took off 9 bases at V and 4 bases at J, with 12 bases between the two ends. Germline CDR1 KGHDR, CDR2 SFDVKD. CDR3 coding DNA: TGTGCCACCTCCATGGCAGTTTACAATGAGCAGTTCTTC. Amino acids: CATSMAVYNEQFF.

This clonotype was seen a few times. V usage is TRBV4-3 and J usage is TRBJ1-2; D may be TRBD1 (6 bases). Germline CDR1 LGHNA, CDR2 YSLEER. The CDR3 length is 15 residues. V lost 4 bases and J lost 4, with 16 bases in between. The CDR3 DNA reads TGCGCCAGCAGCCTTACGACAGGAGTAGGCTATGGCTACACCTTC. The encoded protein is CASSLTTGVGYGYTF.

Concerning this clonotype: Mismatch with germline at one junction end may stem from a read error. The chain is built from TRBV18 and TRBJ2-7; TRBD2 matches 10 bases. This CDR3 has 13 residues. Germline assignment: CDR1 KGHSH and CDR2 LQKENI. The CDR3 DNA reads as TGTGCCAGCTCTCCTAGCGGGGGTACCGAGCTGTACTTC. Its translation: CASSPSGGTELYF.

Only a few counts were recorded for this clonotype. J is TRBJ2-7 and V is TRBV4-1; D not resolved. Germline-derived CDR1 and CDR2 are MGHRA and YSYEKL. The CDR3 contains 14 residues. Trimming pared 3 bases from V and 2 bases from J, leaving 11 bases between. Here the CDR3 DNA reads TGCGCCAGCAGCCAGGCGCTAGGGACCTACGAGCAGTACTTC. As protein: CASSQALGTYEQYF.

This clonotype was recorded once. The gene calls are TRBV25-1 and TRBJ2-1; D remains unclear. Germline V gene lookup returns CDR1 MGHDK and CDR2 SYGVNS. Trimming removed 11 bases at V and 8 bases at J, with 13 bases between. The CDR3 totals 11 residues. The CDR3 sequence is CAGLREDEQFF. In DNA, the CDR3 is TGTGCCGGCTTACGAGAGGATGAGCAGTTCTTC.

In this sample, this clonotype turned up many times. This chain links TRBV7-3 with TRBJ2-3; a weak D match, TRBD2 (5 bases). Germline CDR1 is SGHTA and CDR2 is FQGTGA. The CDR3 is made up of 14 amino acids. V was cut by 5 bases and J by 2 bases, with 11 bases left in between. Here the CDR3 reads CASSASGYTDTQYF. DNA of the CDR3: TGTGCCAGCAGCGCCAGCGGTTACACAGATACGCAGTATTTT.

The genes are TRBV20-1 and TRBJ2-4, with TRBD2 identical over 7 bases. The CDR3 loop spans 12 amino acids. The trim removed 6 bases at V and 7 bases at J, leaving 6 bases unmatched. Germline V gene data show CDR1 as DFQATT and CDR2 as SNEGSKA (reference sequence). The CDR3 DNA reads TGCAGTGCCGAACCCGGGGGGAACATTCAGTACTTC. Translated, it gives CSAEPGGNIQYF.

A few counts support this clonotype. The chain joins TRBV5-1 to TRBJ1-2, with D unresolved. V was pared by 1 base and J by 8 bases, with 15 bases between. This CDR3 comprises 14 residues. Per the germline V gene, CDR1 is SGHRS and CDR2 is YFSETQ. CDR3 coding DNA: TGCGCCAGCAGCTTGAGCTATGAATCGAAGGGCTACACCTTC. This gives the protein CASSLSYESKGYTF.

The chain joins TRBV7-2 to TRBJ2-3; possible D gene TRBD2, 6 bases. CDR1 and CDR2 from the germline V gene are SGHTA and FQGNSA. The CDR3 runs to 15 residues. Trimming removed 5 bases at V and 6 bases at J, with 18 bases between. CDR3 bases: TGTGCCAGCAGCCCGACCGGGACTCGCTCTGATACGCAGTATTTT. Its protein is CASSPTGTRSDTQYF.

J is TRBJ2-5 and V is TRBV11-1; D not resolved. This CDR3 is 18 amino acids long. V shed 1 base and J shed 5 bases, with 23 bases lying between them. Germline lookup yields CDR1 SGHAT and CDR2 FQDESV (reference sequence). The CDR3 loop is CASSLGLGWTNPDETQYF. The CDR3 DNA is TGTGCCAGCAGCTTAGGGCTAGGGTGGACCAATCCCGACGAGACCCAGTACTTC.

The chain joins TRBV6-1 to TRBJ1-2, with D unresolved. From germline, CDR1 is MNHNS and CDR2 SASEGT. V lost 6 bases and J 3 bases, leaving 11 bases between the germline ends. CDR3 length equals 13 residues. For the CDR3, the DNA is TGTGCCAGCAGGAACAGCTACTACTATGGCTACACCTTC. It encodes CASRNSYYYGYTF.

This clonotype was recorded a few times. The rearrangement links TRBV6-5 to TRBJ1-5; a weak D match, TRBD1 (6 bases). Germline CDR1 MNHEY, CDR2 SVGAGI. Trimming left V 5 bases short and J 14 bases short, with 13 bases between. The CDR3 spans 11 residues. CDR3 DNA sequence: TGTGCCAGCAGTCACCGGGACACGGAGCATTTT. Translation: CASSHRDTEHF.

CDR3 sequence reads: CASSGLRDRVFLGANVLTF. The CDR3 DNA reads TGTGCCAGCAGCGGTCTCCGGGACAGGGTGTTCCTTGGGGCCAACGTCCTGACTTTC. The chain is built from TRBV11-2 and TRBJ2-6, with 9 positions matching TRBD1. After removal of 5 bases from V and 3 bases from J, the junction contained 14 bases not matched to a gene. The CDR3 runs to 19 residues. Germline CDR1 reads SGHAT; CDR2 reads FQNNGV.

This clonotype has just a few counts. The chain is built from TRBV6-1 and TRBJ2-3; no reliable D call. Trimming removed 7 bases from V and 1 base from J, with 18 bases in between. This CDR3 spans 16 amino acids. Germline values: CDR1 MNHNS, CDR2 SASEGT. CDR3 amino acids: CASTSSPLRRTDTQYF. CDR3 in DNA: TGTGCCAGCACCTCCTCCCCACTTAGGCGCACAGATACGCAGTATTTT.

This sequence joins TRBV12-3 or TRBV12-4 and TRBJ1-2; unclear D gene. The ends were cut back, 3 bases at V and 8 bases at J, with 10 bases in the middle. CDR3 length: 12 residues. CDR3 residues: CASSFGWRGYTF. The DNA for the CDR3 is TGTGCCAGCAGTTTCGGGTGGCGGGGCTACACCTTC.

Written as DNA, the CDR3 is TGCGCCAGCAGCCAAGATAGTTGGATTGGCTACACCTTC. This encodes CASSQDSWIGYTF. The chain couples TRBV4-1 to TRBJ1-2; D is uncertain. V was trimmed by 0 bases and J by 7 bases, leaving 9 bases between them. Germline V gene sequence: CDR1 MGHRA, CDR2 YSYEKL. The CDR3 extends over 13 amino acids.

This clonotype turned up a few times. The genes are TRBV7-2 and TRBJ1-2; maybe TRBD1 (5 bases). From germline, CDR1 is SGHTA and CDR2 FQGNSA. CDR3 length: 14 amino acids. Trimming shortened V by 4 bases and J by 2 bases, and 11 bases separated the two germline ends. In DNA form, the CDR3 reads TGTGCCAGCAGCTCCCGGGGCGGAAACTATGGCTACACCTTC. Translated, it gives CASSSRGGNYGYTF.

In its sample, this clonotype was seen many times. The junction does not match germline at one end; this may be a read error. This chain joins TRBV5-1 and TRBJ2-1, with unresolved D. Germline CDR1 is SGHRS and CDR2 is YFSETQ. There are 12 residues in the CDR3. DNA of the CDR3: TGTGCCAGCAGCCCCGGGTACAATGAGCAGTTCTTC. As protein: CASSPGYNEQFF.

V usage is TRBV10-3 and J usage is TRBJ1-2; tentatively, D is TRBD1 (5 bases). Between the trimmed V and J ends, which lost 0 bases and 6 bases, there was a span of 8 bases. Germline values: CDR1 ENHRY, CDR2 SYGVKD. This CDR3 spans 13 amino acids. CDR3 sequence (DNA): TGTGCCATCAGTGAGTCAGGGGCCAATGGCTACACCTTC. It is translated as CAISESGANGYTF.

The genes are TRBV5-1 and TRBJ2-1; 9 bases match TRBD1. Trimming removed 0 bases from V and 5 bases from J; junction bases left unmatched: 6. This CDR3 has 16 amino acids. Germline V CDR1 and CDR2: SGHRS, YFSETQ. CDR3 amino acids: CASSLGTGASHNEQFF. CDR3 DNA: TGCGCCAGCAGCTTGGGGACAGGGGCTTCCCACAATGAGCAGTTCTTC.

The table lists this clonotype with a few counts. The chain carries TRBV3-1 and TRBJ1-4; tentative D call: TRBD1 (5 bases). This CDR3 spans 15 amino acids. Germline V gene data show CDR1 as LGHDT and CDR2 as YNNKEL (reference sequence). Trimming shortened V by 5 bases and J by 8 bases, and 18 bases separated the two germline ends. The CDR3 bases are TGTGCCAGCAGCATTGGACGCGGGGCGGGGGAAAAACTGTTTTTT. This sequence encodes CASSIGRGAGEKLFF.

This clonotype was picked up a small number of times. This chain joins TRBV4-1 and TRBJ2-3; 7 nucleotides line up with TRBD1. Germline CDR1 and CDR2: MGHRA and YSYEKL. V gave up 1 base and J gave up 2 bases; unmatched junction bases: 9. The CDR3 runs 17 residues. Written as DNA, the CDR3 is TGCGCCAGCAGCCAAGTTGACAGGGCGTTCATCACAGATACGCAGTATTTT. Protein: CASSQVDRAFITDTQYF.

This clonotype was observed many times. The V and J genes are TRBV12-3 or TRBV12-4 and TRBJ2-1; D is undetermined. The CDR3 is made up of 11 amino acids. Between the trimmed V and J ends, which lost 5 bases and 10 bases, there was a span of 9 bases. The CDR3 DNA follows: TGTGCCAGCAGTCCGCTGGGAGAGCAGTTCTTC. This encodes CASSPLGEQFF.

This chain connects TRBV6-5 to TRBJ2-3; the D is unclear. V lost 2 bases to trimming and J lost 2 bases, with 11 bases between them. The V gene's germline CDR1 is MNHEY and CDR2 SVGAGI. The CDR3 extends over 15 amino acids. CDR3 DNA: TGTGCCAGCAGTTACGCTATTAGTCACACAGATACGCAGTATTTT. As protein: CASSYAISHTDTQYF.